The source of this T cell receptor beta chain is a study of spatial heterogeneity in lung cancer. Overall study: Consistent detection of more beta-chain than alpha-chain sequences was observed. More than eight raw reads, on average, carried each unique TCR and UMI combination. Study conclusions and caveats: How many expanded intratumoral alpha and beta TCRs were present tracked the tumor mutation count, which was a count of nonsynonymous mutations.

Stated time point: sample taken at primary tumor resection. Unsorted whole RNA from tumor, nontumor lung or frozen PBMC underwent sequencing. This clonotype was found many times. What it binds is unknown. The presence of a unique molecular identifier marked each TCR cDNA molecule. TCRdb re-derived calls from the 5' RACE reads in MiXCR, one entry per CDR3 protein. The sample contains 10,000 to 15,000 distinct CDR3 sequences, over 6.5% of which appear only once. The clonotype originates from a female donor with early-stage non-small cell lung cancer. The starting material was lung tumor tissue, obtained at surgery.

CDR3 sequence: CASSPRTDYGYTF. The CDR3 DNA sequence: TGCGCCAGCAGCCCCCGGACAGACTATGGCTACACCTTC. The rearrangement joins TRBV4-3 to TRBJ1-2; a possible D gene is TRBD1 (6 bases). Between the trimmed V and J ends, which lost 4 bases and 3 bases, there was a span of 9 bases. CDR1 is LGHNA and CDR2 is YSLEER in the germline V gene. The CDR3 is 13 residues long.